Listed here are 19 T cell receptor beta chains from one sample, sequenced in a study of shared T cell receptors in the human thymus. Clones were read by immunoSEQ multiplex PCR, and TCRdb kept only the in-frame ones, dropping some. The sample lists almost 550,000 clones, about 84% seen once, with 0.013% in the top ten. These records were also assigned to another study, of human thymus T cells.

Sample: thymocytes. The receptors shown here come from a boy under two years old with a congenital heart defect.

CDR3 coding DNA: TGTGCCATCAGTGAGTCGGGACAGGGGGCGTATGAGCAGTTCTTC. Encoded protein: CAISESGQGAYEQFF. The rearrangement joins TRBV10-3 to TRBJ2-1; 12 bases fit TRBD1. The CDR3 runs 15 residues. The junction had 2 bases not matched to a gene; V was cut back by 0 bases and J by 8 bases. Germline CDR1 reads ENHRY; CDR2 reads SYGVKD.

The rearrangement uses TRBV21-1 and TRBJ2-5; the D segment call TRBD2 is taken from the table without a DNA check. TRBV21-1 is noted as a pseudogene. This CDR3 is 19 amino acids long. Written as DNA, the CDR3 is TGTGCCAGCAGCCCAAAAAGGGGGGTGAGCGGGAGGGCCCAAGAGACCCAGTACTTC. It yields the protein CASSPKRGVSGRAQETQYF.

The chain joins TRBV5-6 to TRBJ1-2, with 9 nucleotides matching TRBD1. Germline V gene lookup returns CDR1 SGHDT and CDR2 YYEEEE. The CDR3 has 15 amino acids. Germline trimming cut 3 bases from V and 4 bases from J; bases unmatched to any gene: 7. The CDR3 here is CASSSSPQGAYGYTF. CDR3 DNA: TGTGCCAGCAGCTCGTCCCCACAGGGGGCCTATGGCTACACCTTC.

The V call is TRBV30, the J call TRBJ2-2; the D gene is possibly TRBD2 (6 bases). The CDR3 covers 16 residues. Germline V gene sequence: CDR1 GTSNPN, CDR2 SVGIG (reference sequence). V lost 1 base and J 7 bases, leaving 19 bases between the germline ends. CDR3: CAWSAPASVASGELFF. CDR3 nucleotides: TGTGCCTGGAGTGCCCCAGCTAGCGTTGCTAGCGGGGAGCTGTTTTTT.

V and J are TRBV19 and TRBJ1-1, with unresolved D. Trimming removed 4 bases at V and 1 base at J, with 10 bases between. The CDR3 runs to 14 residues. CDR1 LNHDA and CDR2 SQIVND come from the germline V gene (reference sequence). The chain's CDR3 is CASSSPHGNTEAFF. Written as DNA, the CDR3 is TGTGCCAGTAGTAGCCCCCACGGGAACACTGAAGCTTTCTTT.

The J gene is TRBJ2-5, the V gene TRBV30; D not resolved. The germline CDR1 and CDR2 sequences are GTSNPN and SVGIG (reference sequence). V was clipped by 2 bases and J by 5 bases, with 15 bases between them. CDR3 length: 14 residues. CDR3 nucleotides: TGTGCCTGGAGTTCAAGACCGGAGTTGGAGACCCAGTACTTC. Translated: CAWSSRPELETQYF.

As DNA, the CDR3 is TGTGCCAGCCGACAGGATCTCAATGAAAAACTGTTTTTT. It codes for CASRQDLNEKLFF. The chain links TRBV6-4 to TRBJ1-4, with D tentatively TRBD1 (6 bases). The length of the CDR3 is 13 residues. Germline lookup yields CDR1 MRHNA and CDR2 SNTAGT. With 8 bases removed from V and 5 bases from J, the gap between germline ends came to 12 bases.

This sequence joins TRBV27 and TRBJ2-1; D ambiguous. V was pared by 4 bases and J by 6 bases, with 10 bases between. Germline loops: CDR1 MNHEY, CDR2 SMNVEV (reference sequence). CDR3 size: 13 residues. The CDR3: CASSSPASNEQFF. CDR3 DNA sequence: TGTGCCAGCAGTTCTCCGGCTAGCAATGAGCAGTTCTTC.

There are a few counts of this clone. The chain employs TRBV28 and TRBJ2-7; no firm D call. The CDR3 is made up of 12 amino acids. Germline CDR1 and CDR2: MDHEN and SYDVKM. The V end lost 3 bases, the J end lost 4 bases, and 7 bases lay between the germline ends. The CDR3 DNA is TGTGCCAGCAGTTTCCCCGAGTACGAGCAGTACTTC. Amino acids: CASSFPEYEQYF.

This clone was seen more than once but under ten times. In the same sample, other DNA sequences code for this CDR3. CDR3 amino acids: CASSRTGELFF. CDR3 DNA sequence: TGTGCCAGTAGTCGCACCGGGGAGCTGTTTTTT. V and J are TRBV19 and TRBJ2-2; D not resolved. Germline V gene lookup returns CDR1 LNHDA and CDR2 SQIVND (reference sequence). Trimming removed 5 bases from V and 4 bases from J, with 2 bases in between. The CDR3 spans 11 residues.

A single count supports this clone. This chain links TRBV28 with TRBJ2-7; 11 bases are a match to TRBD2. After removal of 4 bases from V and 6 bases from J, the junction contained 8 bases not matched to a gene. In germline, CDR1 is MDHEN, CDR2 SYDVKM. This CDR3 region has 15 residues. The CDR3 sequence: CASSSIAGGPLEQYF. The CDR3 bases are TGTGCCAGCAGTTCAATAGCGGGAGGGCCGCTCGAGCAGTACTTC.

J is TRBJ2-7 and V is TRBV28; 11 bases fit TRBD2. V dropped 8 bases and J dropped 7; count of bases not matched to a gene: 7. The CDR3 consists of 13 residues. The V gene's germline CDR1 is MDHEN and CDR2 SYDVKM. CDR3 sequence reads: CASRTSGSEEQYF. DNA of the CDR3: TGTGCCAGCCGTACTAGCGGGAGTGAGGAGCAGTACTTC.

A remark on this clone: The sample contains more than one DNA sequence encoding this CDR3. The chain is built from TRBV27 and TRBJ2-7, with a tentative D call TRBD1 (6 bases). Germline lookup yields CDR1 MNHEY and CDR2 SMNVEV (reference sequence). Between the trimmed V and J ends, which lost 2 bases and 0 bases, there was a span of 8 bases. This CDR3 contains 14 residues. The CDR3 sequence is CASSLQGSSYEQYF. The CDR3 bases are TGTGCCAGCAGTTTACAGGGGAGCTCCTACGAGCAGTACTTC.

The chain recombines TRBV6-1 with TRBJ2-7; 7 bases match TRBD2. Trimming cost V 4 bases and J 2 bases; bases outside gene matches: 8. Germline CDR1 MNHNS, CDR2 SASEGT. This CDR3 comprises 15 residues. CDR3 loop: CASSVWEGAPYEQYF. CDR3 nucleotides: TGTGCCAGCAGTGTGTGGGAGGGAGCCCCCTACGAGCAGTACTTC.

The chain is built from TRBV2 and TRBJ2-4; possibly TRBD2 for D (6 bases). The CDR3 has 17 residues. V dropped 2 bases and J dropped 3 bases, with 17 bases sitting between them. The germline V gene encodes CDR1 SNHLY and CDR2 FYNNEI. The CDR3 spells CASSELAERRVKNIQYF. The CDR3 DNA is TGTGCCAGCAGTGAATTGGCCGAACGGAGGGTCAAAAACATTCAGTACTTC.

The chain links TRBV10-2 to TRBJ2-1; D not resolved. The germline V and J ends were trimmed by 3 bases and 4 bases, with 10 bases remaining between them. Germline V CDR1 and CDR2: WSHSY, SAAADI. The CDR3 extends over 14 amino acids. The CDR3 DNA sequence: TGCGCCAGCAGTGACCTCCTGTCTTACAATGAGCAGTTCTTC. Its translation: CASSDLLSYNEQFF.

The V and J genes are TRBV7-2 and TRBJ2-3, with 7 bases fitting TRBD1. CDR3 length: 16 residues. V shed 1 base and J 1 base; nucleotides not matched to a gene: 5. Germline CDR1 is SGHTA and CDR2 is FQGNSA. This CDR3 is CASSLEGAWGTDTQYF. CDR3 nucleotide sequence: TGTGCCAGCAGCTTAGAGGGGGCTTGGGGCACAGATACGCAGTATTTT.

Only a few counts were recorded for this clone. This sequence joins TRBV11-3 and TRBJ2-2; 14 bases are shared with TRBD2. V trimming: 11 bases; J trimming: 5 bases; junction bases outside the gene matches: 13. The CDR3 contains 17 residues. CDR1 and CDR2 from the germline V gene are SGHNT and YENEEA. The CDR3 DNA reads TGTGCCTCTAGCATCGGACTAGCGGGAGGCGGTACCGGGGAGCTGTTTTTT. This translates into CASSIGLAGGGTGELFF. The complete variable domain, with remaining parts taken from reference TRBV11-3 and TRBJ2-2, reads EAGVVQSPRYKIIEKKQPVAFWCNPISGHNTLYWYLQNLGQGPELLIRYENEEAVDDSQLPKDRFSAERLKGVDSTLKIQPAELGDSAVYLCASSIGLAGGGTGELFFGEGSRLTVL.

V usage is TRBV4-3 and J usage is TRBJ2-7; D possibly corresponds to TRBD2 (6 bases). This CDR3 region has 15 residues. Germline CDR1 reads LGHNA; CDR2 reads YSLEER. The ends were cut back, 4 bases at V and 0 bases at J, with 13 bases in the middle. CDR3 coding DNA: TGCGCCAGCAGCCGTCGGGCAGCGGGCTCCTACGAGCAGTACTTC. Its translation: CASSRRAAGSYEQYF.